One and the same sample provided the 16 T cell receptor beta chains below, sequenced in a study of T cell responses to AZD1222 COVID-19 vaccine. Some clones are missing from TCRdb's copy, which holds only in-frame ones; the method was immunoSEQ multiplex PCR. The repertoire includes 110,000 to 150,000 clones, around 89% of them detected once, and around 4.7% sits in the top ten. The specimen was peripheral blood, collected on day 0 of AZD1222 vaccination. All receptors derive from an adult in good health.

The J gene is TRBJ2-5, the V gene TRBV10-3; 7 bases match TRBD2. V trimming: 6 bases; J trimming: 2 bases; junction bases outside the gene matches: 6. This CDR3 comprises 14 residues. Per the germline V gene, CDR1 is ENHRY and CDR2 is SYGVKD. CDR3 amino acids: CAIRSGDPQETQYF. CDR3 DNA: TGTGCCATCAGGAGCGGGGACCCTCAAGAGACCCAGTACTTC.

The chain is built from TRBV27 and TRBJ1-6; possibly TRBD1 for D (6 bases). The CDR3 is 16 residues long. Trimming cost V 6 bases and J 3 bases, with 15 bases left between them. Germline CDR1 is MNHEY and CDR2 is SMNVEV (reference sequence). The CDR3 region is CASSPLRQVYNSPLHF. The CDR3 bases are TGTGCCAGCAGCCCGCTGCGACAGGTCTATAATTCACCCCTCCACTTT.

The chain recombines TRBV5-1 with TRBJ2-1, with 12 bases lining up with TRBD2. The CDR3 contains 16 residues. CDR1 is SGHRS, CDR2 YFSETQ, per germline. J was trimmed by 2 bases and V by 3 bases; bases with no gene match: 3. For the CDR3, the DNA is TGCGCCAGCAGCTACCTAGCGGGGGGGCCCTACAATGAGCAGTTCTTC. This encodes CASSYLAGGPYNEQFF.

Note on this clone: In the same sample, other DNA sequences code for this CDR3. The chain is built from TRBV5-1 and TRBJ1-2; D not resolved. The CDR3 is 13 amino acids. The germline V gene has CDR1 SGHRS and CDR2 YFSETQ. The V gene lost 0 bases and the J gene lost 3 bases, with 6 bases spanning the gap. The CDR3 spells CASSLGADYGYTF. Here the CDR3 DNA reads TGCGCCAGCAGCTTGGGGGCAGACTATGGCTACACCTTC.

In DNA, the CDR3 is TGTGCCAGCAGCCCCTGGACGAACACTGAAGCTTTCTTT. Protein product: CASSPWTNTEAFF. The rearrangement joins TRBV5-4 to TRBJ1-1; D unresolved. The CDR3 loop spans 13 amino acids. Looked up from germline, CDR1 is SGHNT and CDR2 is YYREEE (reference sequence). V lost 4 bases and J 1 base, leaving 8 bases between the germline ends. The complete variable domain, with remaining parts taken from reference TRBV5-4 and TRBJ1-1, reads ETGVTQSPTHLIKTRGQQVTLRCSSQSGHNTVSWYQQALGQGPQFIFQYYREEENGRGNFPPRFSGLQFPNYSSELNVNALELDDSALYLCASSPWTNTEAFFGQGTRLTVV.

The chain employs TRBV5-4 and TRBJ2-5, with D perhaps matching TRBD1 (6 bases). The CDR3 consists of 14 residues. V was pared by 4 bases and J by 4 bases, with 14 bases between. CDR1 is SGHNT, CDR2 YYREEE, per germline (reference sequence). The CDR3 coding sequence is TGTGCCAGCAGCGATTATCACAGGGCAGAGACCCAGTACTTC. Its protein product is CASSDYHRAETQYF.

The chain is built from TRBV7-8 and TRBJ1-4; 7 nucleotides align to TRBD1. After removal of 4 bases from V and 3 bases from J, the junction contained 2 bases not matched to a gene. The CDR3 totals 14 residues. Germline V gene lookup returns CDR1 SGHVS and CDR2 FQNEAQ. The DNA for the CDR3 is TGTGCCAGCAGCTCCGGGACAGCTAATGAAAAACTGTTTTTT. Its protein is CASSSGTANEKLFF.

The gene calls are TRBV7-6 and TRBJ1-3; D perhaps matches TRBD1 (5 bases). The CDR3 runs 16 residues. The V gene's germline CDR1 is SGHVS and CDR2 FNYEAQ. The V end lost 5 bases, the J end lost 0 bases, and 14 bases lay between the germline ends. The CDR3 region is CASSTRRGNSGNTIYF. For the CDR3, the DNA is TGTGCCAGCAGCACCCGGCGGGGGAACTCTGGAAACACCATATATTTT.

This clone was counted a few times. This chain uses TRBV11-2 with TRBJ1-2, with D tentatively TRBD1 (6 bases). Germline V gene data show CDR1 as SGHAT and CDR2 as FQNNGV. The CDR3 spans 15 residues. V lost 1 base, J lost 6 bases, and 15 bases lay in between. The CDR3 DNA follows: TGTGCCAGCAGCTTAGTCGTAGGGGGGGGCCATGGCTACACCTTC. This gives the protein CASSLVVGGGHGYTF.

J is TRBJ1-1 and V is TRBV29-1; 9 bases align to TRBD1. CDR3 length: 12 amino acids. The J segment lost 10 bases and the V segment lost 6 bases, leaving 9 bases of the junction unmatched. Germline loops: CDR1 SQVTM, CDR2 ANQGSEA. CDR3 DNA sequence: TGCAGCGTCAGGACAGGGGAATTGTCAGCTTTCTTT. Translation: CSVRTGELSAFF. Full variable domain (missing parts from reference TRBV29-1 and TRBJ1-1): SAVISQKPSRDICQRGTSLTIQCQVDSQVTMMFWYRQQPGQSLTLIATANQGSEATYESGFVIDKFPISRPNLTFSTLTVSNMSPEDSSIYLCSVRTGELSAFFGQGTRLTVV.

V is TRBV5-1 and J is TRBJ2-7, with D tentatively TRBD1 (5 bases). CDR1 and CDR2 (germline): SGHRS, YFSETQ. This CDR3 is built from 15 residues. Trimming shortened V by 0 bases and J by 7 bases, and 17 bases separated the two germline ends. The CDR3 region has the DNA TGCGCCAGCAGCTTGGGCCCCAGGGTAGCAGGAGAGCAGTACTTC. Translation gives CASSLGPRVAGEQYF.

The chain links TRBV19 to TRBJ1-2; D call uncertain. Germline CDR1 and CDR2: LNHDA and SQIVND (reference sequence). This CDR3 is built from 11 residues. V dropped 2 bases and J dropped 2 bases, with 0 bases sitting between them. In DNA form, the CDR3 reads TGTGCCAGTAGTATAAACTATGGCTACACCTTC. As protein: CASSINYGYTF.

This chain links TRBV24-1 with TRBJ2-3; possible D gene TRBD1, 6 bases. Trimming shortened V by 3 bases and J by 4 bases, and 7 bases separated the two germline ends. The CDR3 length is 13 residues. Germline lookup yields CDR1 KGHDR and CDR2 SFDVKD. The CDR3 sequence is CATSDTGPDTQYF. The DNA of the CDR3 is TGTGCCACCAGTGATACAGGGCCAGATACGCAGTATTTT.

This rearrangement joins TRBV30 to TRBJ1-2, with D perhaps TRBD1 (5 bases). The V end lost 5 bases, the J end lost 4 bases, and 11 bases lay between the germline ends. Germline V lookup: CDR1 GTSNPN, CDR2 SVGIG (reference sequence). This CDR3 has 12 amino acids. The CDR3 DNA follows: TGTGCCTGGGGCAGGGTAGCCTATGGCTACACCTTC. Its protein product is CAWGRVAYGYTF.

This sequence joins TRBV12-3 or TRBV12-4 and TRBJ2-7, with D unresolved. V was pared by 3 bases and J by 2 bases, with 5 bases between. This CDR3 has 12 amino acids. CDR3 nucleotides: TGTGCCAGCAGTTTTAGACCCTACGAGCAGTACTTC. As protein: CASSFRPYEQYF.

This clone was counted only a few times. The rearrangement joins TRBV28 to TRBJ2-1, with 8 bases identical to TRBD2. Looked up from germline, CDR1 is MDHEN and CDR2 is SYDVKM. The length of the CDR3 is 16 residues. Unmatched junction bases numbered 4, after V lost 1 base and J lost 2 bases. This CDR3 reads CASSLYIAGTYNEQFF. The DNA for the CDR3 is TGTGCCAGCAGTTTATACATAGCGGGAACCTACAATGAGCAGTTCTTC.